This passage covers 9 T cell receptor beta chains from one sample sequenced in a study of T cell responses to AZD1222 COVID-19 vaccine. Profiling relied on immunoSEQ multiplex PCR, and the TCRdb table lists in-frame clones only, not all of them. Found here are about 100,000 clones, over 75% of them singletons; the top ten hold roughly 10%. The sequencing here drew on peripheral blood, taken 28 days after the second AZD1222 dose. These receptors came from an adult who received the AZD1222 COVID-19 vaccine.

V is TRBV3-1 (or the pseudogene TRBV3-2) and J is TRBJ2-7, with 7 bases aligning to TRBD1. CDR1 LGHDT and CDR2 YNNKEL come from the germline V gene (reference sequence). The V gene end was trimmed by 2 bases and the J gene end by 0 bases; junction bases not matched to a gene: 7. The CDR3 spans 16 residues. CDR3 DNA sequence: TGTGCCAGCAGCCAATGGACAGGCATAATCTCCTACGAGCAGTACTTC. This encodes CASSQWTGIISYEQYF.

This clone has only one observation. The V call is TRBV3-1 (or the pseudogene TRBV3-2), the J call TRBJ1-3; D is unresolved. CDR1 and CDR2 (germline): LGHDT, YNNKEL (reference sequence). The CDR3 has 14 residues. Deletions cut 1 base from V and 4 bases from J, with 8 bases between. The DNA of the CDR3 is TGTGCCAGCAGCCAAGTTCCGAGGGGAAACACCATATATTTT. Encoded protein: CASSQVPRGNTIYF.

This clone was counted a single time. The rearrangement joins TRBV3-1 (or the pseudogene TRBV3-2) to TRBJ2-6; D not resolved. The CDR3 loop spans 18 amino acids. Germline CDR1 LGHDT, CDR2 YNNKEL (reference sequence). V was pared by 2 bases and J by 0 bases, with 14 bases between. Here the CDR3 DNA reads TGTGCCAGCAGCCAATCTCACAGTATACTCTCTGGGGCCAACGTCCTGACTTTC. Translating it yields CASSQSHSILSGANVLTF.

The chain links TRBV9 to TRBJ2-7; D unresolved. The CDR3 is made up of 15 amino acids. The V gene lost 2 bases and the J gene lost 4 bases, with 16 bases spanning the gap. Germline V gives CDR1 SGDLS, CDR2 YYNGEE. The CDR3 sequence is CASSVDPGAAYEQYF. The CDR3 DNA sequence: TGTGCCAGCAGCGTGGACCCGGGCGCGGCGTACGAGCAGTACTTC.

The rearrangement joins TRBV19 to TRBJ1-6, with 8 bases fitting TRBD1. Germline V gene lookup returns CDR1 LNHDA and CDR2 SQIVND (reference sequence). The CDR3 runs 14 residues. Trimming removed 1 base from V and 8 bases from J; junction bases left unmatched: 1. CDR3 in DNA: TGTGCCAGTAGTATAGTGGACAGGGATTCACCCCTCCACTTT. Translating it yields CASSIVDRDSPLHF.

This clone was seen just once. This chain joins TRBV27 and TRBJ1-5, with D possibly TRBD1 on 6 matching bases. The CDR3 is made up of 16 amino acids. CDR1 MNHEY and CDR2 SMNVEV come from the germline V gene (reference sequence). Trimming took off 1 base at V and 7 bases at J, with 17 bases between the two ends. Here the CDR3 DNA reads TGTGCCAGCAGTTTATTCGGAGGGGGGCTTAGACAGCCCCAGCATTTT. This gives the protein CASSLFGGGLRQPQHF.

The V call is TRBV6-5, the J call TRBJ1-2, with D tentatively TRBD1 (5 bases). CDR3 length: 14 amino acids. V gave up 5 bases and J gave up 4 bases, with 14 bases separating them. CDR1 is MNHEY and CDR2 is SVGAGI in the germline V gene. The DNA for the CDR3 is TGTGCCAGCAGTAATCCGGGGCCCCCCTATGGCTACACCTTC. Amino acid sequence: CASSNPGPPYGYTF.

The chain uses TRBV29-1 and TRBJ2-2; D is tentatively TRBD1 or TRBD2 (5 bases each). CDR3 size: 15 residues. Germline CDR1 is SQVTM and CDR2 is ANQGSEA. V lost 6 bases and J lost 1, with 15 bases in between. In DNA, the CDR3 is TGCAGCGTGGACCGGGACGGATTGAACACCGGGGAGCTGTTTTTT. It encodes CSVDRDGLNTGELFF.

The chain couples TRBV6-2 or TRBV6-3 to TRBJ2-7; either TRBD1 or TRBD2 may supply D (5 bases each). The CDR3 is made up of 17 amino acids. Looked up from germline, CDR1 is MNHEY and CDR2 is SVGEGT. Trimming took 5 bases from V and 0 from J, leaving 20 bases between them. The CDR3 DNA sequence: TGTGCCAGCAGTCAAACCACAGGACTGCCTCGCTCCTACGAGCAGTACTTC. Its protein is CASSQTTGLPRSYEQYF.